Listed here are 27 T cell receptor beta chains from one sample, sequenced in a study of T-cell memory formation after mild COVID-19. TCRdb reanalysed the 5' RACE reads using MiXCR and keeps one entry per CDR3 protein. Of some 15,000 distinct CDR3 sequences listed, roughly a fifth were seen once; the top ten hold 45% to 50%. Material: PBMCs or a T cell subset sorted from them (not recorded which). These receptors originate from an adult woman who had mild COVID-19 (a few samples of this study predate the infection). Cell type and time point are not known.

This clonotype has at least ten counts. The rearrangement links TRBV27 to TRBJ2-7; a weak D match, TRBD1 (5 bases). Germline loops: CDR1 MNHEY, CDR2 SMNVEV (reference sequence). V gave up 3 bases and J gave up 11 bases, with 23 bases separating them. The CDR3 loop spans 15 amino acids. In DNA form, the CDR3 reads TGTGCCAGCAGTTTCAGGGCGCCAGGAAGCTTTTCGGAGTACTTC. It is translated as CASSFRAPGSFSEYF.

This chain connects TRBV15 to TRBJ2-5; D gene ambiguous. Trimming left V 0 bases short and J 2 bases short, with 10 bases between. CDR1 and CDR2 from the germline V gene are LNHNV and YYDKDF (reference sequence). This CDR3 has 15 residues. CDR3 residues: CATSRDPGQQETQYF. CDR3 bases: TGTGCCACCAGCAGAGACCCGGGTCAGCAAGAGACCCAGTACTTC. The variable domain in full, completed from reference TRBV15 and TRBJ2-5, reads DAMVIQNPRYQVTQFGKPVTLSCSQTLNHNVMYWYQQKSSQAPKLLFHYYDKDFNNEADTPDNFQSRRPNTSFCFLDIRSPGLGDTAMYLCATSRDPGQQETQYFGPGTRLLVL.

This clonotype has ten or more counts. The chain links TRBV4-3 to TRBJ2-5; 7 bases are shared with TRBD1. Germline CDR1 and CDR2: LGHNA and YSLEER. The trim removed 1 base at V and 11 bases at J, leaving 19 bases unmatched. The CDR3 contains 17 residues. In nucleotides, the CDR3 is TGCGCCAGCAGCCAAGTTGGTTCGTCGATGGGACAGATTAAACAGTACTTC. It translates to CASSQVGSSMGQIKQYF.

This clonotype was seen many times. The CDR3 DNA sequence: TGTGCCAGCAGCCCGACAGGCAATGAGCAGTTCTTC. This sequence encodes CASSPTGNEQFF. The chain uses TRBV3-1 and TRBJ2-1; possibly TRBD1 for D (6 bases). CDR3 length: 12 amino acids. Deletions cut 4 bases from V and 6 bases from J, with 7 bases between. Germline lookup yields CDR1 LGHDT and CDR2 YNNKEL (reference sequence).

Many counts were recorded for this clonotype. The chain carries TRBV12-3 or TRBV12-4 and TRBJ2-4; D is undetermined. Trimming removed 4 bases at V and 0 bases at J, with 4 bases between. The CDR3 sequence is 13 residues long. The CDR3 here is CASSSLAKNIQYF. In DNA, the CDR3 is TGTGCCAGCAGTTCCTTAGCCAAAAACATTCAGTACTTC.

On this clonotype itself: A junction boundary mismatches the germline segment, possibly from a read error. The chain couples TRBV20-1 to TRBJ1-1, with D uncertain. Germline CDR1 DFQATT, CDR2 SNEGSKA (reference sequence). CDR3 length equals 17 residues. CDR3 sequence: CSASFFSLLTMNTEAFF. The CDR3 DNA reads TGCAGTGCTTCATTTTTCTCCCTATTGACGATGAACACTGAAGCCTTCTTT.

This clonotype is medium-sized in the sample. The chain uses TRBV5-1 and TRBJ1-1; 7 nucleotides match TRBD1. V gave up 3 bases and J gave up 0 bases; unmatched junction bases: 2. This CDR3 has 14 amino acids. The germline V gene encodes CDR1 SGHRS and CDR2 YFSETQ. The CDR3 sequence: CASSSGQMNTEAFF. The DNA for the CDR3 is TGCGCCAGCAGCTCGGGACAGATGAACACTGAAGCTTTCTTT.

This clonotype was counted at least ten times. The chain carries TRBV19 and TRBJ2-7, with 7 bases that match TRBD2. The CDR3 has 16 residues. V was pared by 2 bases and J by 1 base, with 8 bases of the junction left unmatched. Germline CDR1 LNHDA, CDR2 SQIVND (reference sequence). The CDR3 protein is CASSIKGSGGSYEQYF. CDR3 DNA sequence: TGTGCCAGTAGTATAAAAGGCTCGGGGGGTTCCTACGAGCAGTACTTC. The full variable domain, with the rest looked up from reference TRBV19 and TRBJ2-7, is DGGITQSPKYLFRKEGQNVTLSCEQNLNHDAMYWYRQDPGQGLRLIYYSQIVNDFQKGDIAEGYSVSREKKESFPLTVTSAQKNPTAFYLCASSIKGSGGSYEQYFGPGTRLTVT.

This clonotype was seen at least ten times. In DNA form, the CDR3 reads TGTGCCAGCAGCCTCAGAGCGGGATTCACAGATACGCAGTATTTT. Translation: CASSLRAGFTDTQYF. J is TRBJ2-3 and V is TRBV13; 7 bases are shared with TRBD2. The germline V gene has CDR1 PRHDT and CDR2 FYEKMQ (reference sequence). This CDR3 has 15 amino acids. V lost 5 bases, J lost 2 bases, and 7 bases stayed unmatched.

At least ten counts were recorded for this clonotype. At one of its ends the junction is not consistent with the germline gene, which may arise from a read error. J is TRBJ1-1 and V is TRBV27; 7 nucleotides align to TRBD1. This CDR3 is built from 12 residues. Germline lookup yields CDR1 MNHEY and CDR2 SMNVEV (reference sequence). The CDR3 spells CASSKPGTDSLF. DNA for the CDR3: TGTGCCAGCAGTAAACCGGGGACAGACTCATTATTT.

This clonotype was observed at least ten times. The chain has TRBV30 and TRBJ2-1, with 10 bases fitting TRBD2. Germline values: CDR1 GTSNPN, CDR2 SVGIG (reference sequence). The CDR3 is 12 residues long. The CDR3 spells CAGTSARNEQFF. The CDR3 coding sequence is TGTGCTGGGACTAGCGCTCGCAATGAGCAGTTCTTC.

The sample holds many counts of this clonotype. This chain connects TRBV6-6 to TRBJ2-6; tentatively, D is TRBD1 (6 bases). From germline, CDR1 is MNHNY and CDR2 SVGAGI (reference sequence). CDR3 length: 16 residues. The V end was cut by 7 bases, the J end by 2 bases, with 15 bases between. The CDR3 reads CASTDRRSAGANVLTF. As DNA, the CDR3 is TGTGCCAGCACCGACAGGAGATCGGCTGGGGCCAACGTCCTGACTTTC.

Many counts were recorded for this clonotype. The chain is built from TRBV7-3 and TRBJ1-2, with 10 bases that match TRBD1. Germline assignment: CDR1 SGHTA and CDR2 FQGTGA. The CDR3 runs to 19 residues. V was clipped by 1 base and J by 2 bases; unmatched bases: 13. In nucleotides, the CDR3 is TGTGCCAGCAGCTTAAACCCCCCGGGACCGGGACAGGGGAACTATGGCTACACCTTC. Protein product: CASSLNPPGPGQGNYGYTF.

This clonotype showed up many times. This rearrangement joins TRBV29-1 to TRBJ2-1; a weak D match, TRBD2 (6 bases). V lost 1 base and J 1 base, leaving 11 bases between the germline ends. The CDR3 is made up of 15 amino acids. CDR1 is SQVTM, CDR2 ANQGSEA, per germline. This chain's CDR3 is CSVEVRGNSYNEQFF. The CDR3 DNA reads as TGCAGCGTTGAAGTGCGGGGAAATTCCTACAATGAGCAGTTCTTC.

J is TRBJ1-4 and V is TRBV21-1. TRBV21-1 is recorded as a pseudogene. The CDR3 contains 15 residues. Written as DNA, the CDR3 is TGTGCCAGCAGCATTTGTCGGACCCTTAATGAAAAACTGTTTTTT. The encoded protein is CASSICRTLNEKLFF.

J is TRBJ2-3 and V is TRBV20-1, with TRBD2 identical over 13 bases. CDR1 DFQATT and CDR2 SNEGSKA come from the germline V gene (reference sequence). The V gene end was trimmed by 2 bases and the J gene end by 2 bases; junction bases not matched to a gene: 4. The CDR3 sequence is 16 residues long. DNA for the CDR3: TGCAGTGCTAGACCAACTAGCGGGGGGGCCACAGATACGCAGTATTTT. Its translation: CSARPTSGGATDTQYF.

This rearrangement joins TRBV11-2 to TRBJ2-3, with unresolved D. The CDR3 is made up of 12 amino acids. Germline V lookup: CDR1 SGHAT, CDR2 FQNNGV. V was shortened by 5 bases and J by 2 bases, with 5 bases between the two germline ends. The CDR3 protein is CASSEYTDTQYF. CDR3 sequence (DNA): TGTGCCAGCAGCGAGTACACAGATACGCAGTATTTT.

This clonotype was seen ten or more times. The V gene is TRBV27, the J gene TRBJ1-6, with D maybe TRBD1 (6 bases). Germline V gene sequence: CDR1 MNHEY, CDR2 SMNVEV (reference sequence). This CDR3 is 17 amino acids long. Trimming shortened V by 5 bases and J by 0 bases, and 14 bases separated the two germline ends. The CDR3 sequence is CASSRGQWSSYNSPLHF. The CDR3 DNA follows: TGTGCCAGCAGTCGCGGACAGTGGAGCTCCTATAATTCACCCCTCCACTTT.

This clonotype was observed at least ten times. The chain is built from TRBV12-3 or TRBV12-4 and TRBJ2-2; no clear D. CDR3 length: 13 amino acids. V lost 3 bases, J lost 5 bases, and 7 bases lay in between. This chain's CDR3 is CASSLKETGELFF. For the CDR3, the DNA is TGTGCCAGCAGTTTGAAGGAAACCGGGGAGCTGTTTTTT.

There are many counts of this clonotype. In nucleotides, the CDR3 is TGCAGTGCTAGTTGGGTGACGGAGTACAATGAGCAGTTCTTC. It yields the protein CSASWVTEYNEQFF. The V gene is TRBV20-1, the J gene TRBJ2-1; D not resolved. The CDR3 length is 14 residues. With 3 bases removed from V and 4 bases from J, the gap between germline ends came to 13 bases. CDR1 and CDR2 (germline): DFQATT, SNEGSKA (reference sequence).

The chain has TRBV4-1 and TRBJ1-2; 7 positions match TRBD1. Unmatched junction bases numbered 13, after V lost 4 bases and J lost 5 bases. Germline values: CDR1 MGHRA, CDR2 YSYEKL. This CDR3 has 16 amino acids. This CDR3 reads CASSPIPGQEDYGYTF. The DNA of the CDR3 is TGCGCCAGCAGCCCAATCCCTGGACAGGAGGATTATGGCTACACCTTC.

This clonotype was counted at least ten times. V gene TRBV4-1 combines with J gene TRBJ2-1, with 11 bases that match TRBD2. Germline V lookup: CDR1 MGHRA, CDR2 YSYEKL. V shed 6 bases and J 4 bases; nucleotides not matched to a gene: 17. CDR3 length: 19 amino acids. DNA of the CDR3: TGCGCCAGCAGGGGGCAGGGGGATAGCGGGGGGGCCTCTTACAATGAGCAGTTCTTC. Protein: CASRGQGDSGGASYNEQFF.

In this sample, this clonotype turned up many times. The DNA for the CDR3 is TGTGCCAGCAGTTTGGCAGAGTGGTATAGCAATCAGCCCCAGCATTTT. Its protein is CASSLAEWYSNQPQHF. This rearrangement joins TRBV12-3 or TRBV12-4 to TRBJ1-5; D is unclear. Deletions cut 3 bases from V and 0 bases from J, with 12 bases between. The CDR3 loop spans 16 amino acids.

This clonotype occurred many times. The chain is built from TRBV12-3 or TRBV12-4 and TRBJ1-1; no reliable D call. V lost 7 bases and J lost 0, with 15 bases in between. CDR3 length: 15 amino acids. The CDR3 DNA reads TGTGCCAGCACTTTCCGAATACCAATGAACACTGAAGCTTTCTTT. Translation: CASTFRIPMNTEAFF.

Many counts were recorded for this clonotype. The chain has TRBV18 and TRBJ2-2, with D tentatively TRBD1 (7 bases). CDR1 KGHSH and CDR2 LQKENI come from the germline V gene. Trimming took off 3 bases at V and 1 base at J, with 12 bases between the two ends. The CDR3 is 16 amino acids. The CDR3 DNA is TGTGCCAGCTCACCGAGACAGGGAGGGAACACCGGGGAGCTGTTTTTT. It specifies CASSPRQGGNTGELFF.

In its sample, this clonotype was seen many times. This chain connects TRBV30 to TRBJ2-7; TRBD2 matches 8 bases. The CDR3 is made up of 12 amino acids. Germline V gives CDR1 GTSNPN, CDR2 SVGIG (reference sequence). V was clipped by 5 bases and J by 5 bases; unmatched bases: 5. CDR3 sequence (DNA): TGTGCCTGGTCCGGACTAGCAGACGAGCAGTACTTC. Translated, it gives CAWSGLADEQYF.

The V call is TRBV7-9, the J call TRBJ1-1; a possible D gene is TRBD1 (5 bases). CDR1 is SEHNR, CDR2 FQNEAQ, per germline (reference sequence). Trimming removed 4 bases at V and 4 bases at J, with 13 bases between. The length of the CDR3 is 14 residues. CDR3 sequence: CASSSKQEFTEAFF. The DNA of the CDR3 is TGTGCCAGCAGCTCGAAACAGGAATTCACTGAAGCTTTCTTT.